The entry below gives a single T cell receptor (beta chain) sequence along with its context. This clonotype was picked up one time. The antigen it binds to is not known. Within one base of it there is no much larger clone, and no base qualities were kept. A single read is weak support. Library method: PCR. For sequencing, an Illumina HiSeq 2500 was employed. TCR library preparation used molecular barcoding, with unique molecular identifiers applied to normalize quantification of the TCRbeta repertoire. Using fastp trimming at Q25 and MiXCR clonotype assembly, TCRdb reanalyzed the public sequencing data and kept in-frame beta chains. Each entry is one CDR3 protein sequence, shown with its most common DNA and genes. The sample profile shows some 840,000 distinct CDR3 sequences; roughly 15% of them were found once. The ten largest clones represent approximately 5% of the sample. Sample treatment or condition, as interpreted from the label and publication: allogeneic hematopoietic cell transplantation with graft depleted of TCRalphabeta T cells and CD19 B cells. Transplant recipients were children who received TCRalphabeta/CD19-depleted allogeneic hematopoietic cell grafts.

This record comes from a study of T-cell reconstitution after alpha-beta-depleted transplantation in children (dated by TCRdb to between 2015 and 2016). About the full investigation: Using TCR repertoire profiling, the study quantitatively followed how T-cell immune reconstitution unfolded in children after TCRalphabeta/CD19-depleted allogeneic hematopoietic cell transplantation. What the research found in general, with its limitations: The frequencies of hyperexpanded clones fell over the following months, and after one year, T-cell counts and TCRbeta diversity were mostly attributed to newly produced T cells. The apparently early alphabetaT-cell count recovery about two months after transplant was reportedly dependent on only several hundred rapidly expanded clones derived from non-depleted graft cells. In some patients, the high TCRbeta diversity seen at day 60 was put down to recipient T cells and intrathymic progenitors that had survived conditioning.

Including the terminal cysteine and phenylalanine, the CDR3 comprises 15 residues. Only the CDR3 part of the read is kept: 45 bases, read in frame from the first base. CDR1 and CDR2, looked up from the germline V gene (reference sequence), are LGHDT and YNNKEL. V drops 3 bases and J drops 3 bases, leaving 15 bases in between. The receptor was isolated from a male patient younger than 18 who had a stem cell transplant for acute lymphoblastic leukemia, so the T cells may come from the graft donor. This material consisted of PBMCs, mostly from graft donor cells, taken 360 days after TCRalphabeta/CD19-depleted stem cell transplant. In this chain, TRBV3-1 is recombined with TRBJ2-7, with a tentative D gene TRBD2 over 6 matching bases. CDR3 loop: CASSQGLPELYEQYF. The nucleotide sequence reads as follows: TGTGCCAGCAGCCAGGGACTCCCCGAACTCTACGAGCAGTACTTC.